The clone carrying this T cell receptor beta chain appeared a few times. The data belong to a study of blood T cell repertoires in COVID-19. About the study: The cDNA or gDNA used as material had been derived from T cells, B-cell-depleted T cells, or PBMCs.

Germline V gene lookup returns CDR1 SGDLS and CDR2 YYNGEE. This CDR3 is built from 12 residues. Trimming stripped 4 bases from V and 6 bases from J, with 9 bases between. The table came from immunoSEQ multiplex PCR; TCRdb's copy has only in-frame clones and leaves some out. This sample yields approximately 170,000 clones, of which under 85% are seen a single time; around 7.3% belongs to the top ten. Sequenced material: peripheral blood. The sequence was collected from a woman in her 70s with COVID-19, enrolled during active disease. The chain recombines TRBV9 with TRBJ2-3; D is unclear. The CDR3, as DNA: TGTGCCAGCAGCCCGCAAGCGGATACGCAGTATTTT. Translation gives CASSPQADTQYF.